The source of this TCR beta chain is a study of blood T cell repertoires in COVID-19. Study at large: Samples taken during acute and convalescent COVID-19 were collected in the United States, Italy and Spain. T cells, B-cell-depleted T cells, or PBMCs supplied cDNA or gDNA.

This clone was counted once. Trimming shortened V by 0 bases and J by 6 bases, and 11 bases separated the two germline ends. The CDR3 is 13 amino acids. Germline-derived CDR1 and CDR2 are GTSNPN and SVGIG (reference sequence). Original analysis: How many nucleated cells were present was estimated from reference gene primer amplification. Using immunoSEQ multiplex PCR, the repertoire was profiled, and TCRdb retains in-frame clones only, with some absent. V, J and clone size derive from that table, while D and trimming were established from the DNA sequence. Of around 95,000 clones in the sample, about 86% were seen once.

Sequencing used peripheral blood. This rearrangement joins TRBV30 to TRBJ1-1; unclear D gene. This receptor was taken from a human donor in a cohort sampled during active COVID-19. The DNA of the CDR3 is TGTGCCTGGAGTGTACAGAGGGTCCCTGAAGCTTTCTTT. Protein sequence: CAWSVQRVPEAFF.